This T cell receptor beta chain was obtained from a study of blood T cell repertoires in COVID-19 (dated by TCRdb to 2018 to 2020). About the study as a whole: Collaborator samples came from the United States, Italy and Spain and covered acute and convalescent phases of COVID-19. Deeply sampled blood TCRbeta repertoires from subjects exposed to, actively infected with, or recovered from COVID-19 were included in the dataset. The repertoires were released in a freely available public database intended as a resource for research on the immune response to SARS-CoV-2. Where available, HLA class I and class II types were obtained from metadata supplied by the sample provider rather than from assay-based typing. The material from the prospective study consisted of cDNA or gDNA derived from T cells, B-cell-depleted T cells, or PBMCs. The samples were drawn from two sources: the first 160 participants of the ongoing ImmuneRACE study, and about 1,300 subjects contributed by 6 global collaborators. A de-identified subject ID, COVID-19 status, age in years and sex were almost always included in the sample metadata.

Here is what the overall study found, with its caveats: The quantity of clinical and demographic metadata differed by source and by participant and was supplied without curation.

The immunoSEQ Assay, a bias-controlled multiplex PCR, was used to amplify TCRbeta CDR3 regions from genomic DNA. As for how the authors treated the data: The number of nucleated cells in each sample was estimated by amplification of reference gene primers within the assay. Sequence reads were collapsed and filtered to measure the absolute abundance of every unique TCRbeta CDR3 rearrangement. For each sample, productive Simpson clonality was calculated as the square root of Simpson's diversity index across productive rearrangements. TCRdb took over this immuneACCESS table, retaining in-frame rearrangements with V and J assigned. Such tables are incomplete; in checked studies, under half of the missing clones stem from an unresolved V gene, and the remainder is unexplained. The D gene and trimming were derived from the DNA, and the V and J assignments and clone size from that table. Present in this sample are under 250,000 clones, approximately 84% of which were seen just once. Over 2.5% of the sample is held by the ten biggest clonotypes.

A second Seattle source provided samples from volunteer blood donors who had recovered from COVID-19. Whole blood was collected in K2EDTA tubes by collaborating institutions according to the institutions' own protocols. Collaborator samples were shipped for TCRbeta analysis as frozen whole blood, isolated PBMCs, or DNA extracted from either sample type. A word on this clone: There is no known antigen for this receptor. No much larger clone is present one base from it, and per-base qualities are unavailable.

At the junction V is shortened by 7 bases and J by 5 bases; bases outside the gene matches: 9. The CDR1 and CDR2 encoded by the germline V gene (reference sequence) are SGHNT and YYREEE. The cysteine opens and the phenylalanine closes a CDR3 of 16 amino acids. The read is trimmed to its CDR3 DNA, 48 bases read in frame from base 1. Here the chain combines TRBV5-4 and TRBJ2-3, and TRBD2 aligns with 14 junction nucleotides. The sequenced sample was peripheral blood. The TCR comes from a man aged 50-59 years who had recovered from COVID-19. The nucleotides read TGTGCCAGCGCGACTAGCGGGAGGGCCGGGGGAGATACGCAGTATTTT. Protein translation: CASATSGRAGGDTQYF.